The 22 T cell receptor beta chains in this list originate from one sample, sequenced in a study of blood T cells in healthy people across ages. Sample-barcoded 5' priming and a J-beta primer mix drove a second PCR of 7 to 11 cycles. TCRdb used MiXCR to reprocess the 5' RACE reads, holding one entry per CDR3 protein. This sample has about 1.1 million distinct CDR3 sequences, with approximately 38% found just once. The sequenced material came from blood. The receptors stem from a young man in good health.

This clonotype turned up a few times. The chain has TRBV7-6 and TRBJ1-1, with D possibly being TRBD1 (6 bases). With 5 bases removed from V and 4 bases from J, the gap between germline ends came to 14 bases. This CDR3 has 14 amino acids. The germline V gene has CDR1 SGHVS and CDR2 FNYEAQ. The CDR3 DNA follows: TGTGCCAGCAGCGGGGTGGACAGTCGCACTGAAGCTTTCTTT. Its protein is CASSGVDSRTEAFF.

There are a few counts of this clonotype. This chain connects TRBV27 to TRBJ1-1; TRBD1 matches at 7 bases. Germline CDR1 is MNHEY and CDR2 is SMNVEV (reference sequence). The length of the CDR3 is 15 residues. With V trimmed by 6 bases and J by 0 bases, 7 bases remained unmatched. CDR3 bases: TGTGCCAGCAGACCCCCAGGGGGTTTGAACACTGAAGCTTTCTTT. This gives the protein CASRPPGGLNTEAFF.

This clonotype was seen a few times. The CDR3 loop is CSVMGRLNTEAFF. In DNA, the CDR3 is TGCAGTGTTATGGGCAGGCTGAACACTGAAGCTTTCTTT. The chain carries TRBV29-1 and TRBJ1-1; D is unresolved. The CDR3 has 13 residues. Germline CDR1 and CDR2: SQVTM and ANQGSEA.

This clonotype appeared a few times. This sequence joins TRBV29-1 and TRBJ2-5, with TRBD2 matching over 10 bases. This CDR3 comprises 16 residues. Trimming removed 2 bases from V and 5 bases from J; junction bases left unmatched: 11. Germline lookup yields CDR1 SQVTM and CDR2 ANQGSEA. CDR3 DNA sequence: TGCAGCGTTGAACCCCTCCAGCGGGGGGGCTTGGAGACCCAGTACTTC. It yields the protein CSVEPLQRGGLETQYF.

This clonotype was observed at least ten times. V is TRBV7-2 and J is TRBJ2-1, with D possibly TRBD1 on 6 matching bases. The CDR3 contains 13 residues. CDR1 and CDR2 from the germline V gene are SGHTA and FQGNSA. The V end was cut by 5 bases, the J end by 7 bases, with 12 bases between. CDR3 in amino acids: CASSTSTGNEQFF. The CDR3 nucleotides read TGTGCCAGCAGCACTTCGACAGGAAATGAGCAGTTCTTC. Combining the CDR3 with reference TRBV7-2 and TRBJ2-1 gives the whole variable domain GAGVSQSPSNKVTEKGKDVELRCDPISGHTALYWYRQSLGQGLEFLIYFQGNSAPDKSGLPSDRFSAERTGGSVSTLTIQRTQQEDSAVYLCASSTSTGNEQFFGPGTRLTVL.

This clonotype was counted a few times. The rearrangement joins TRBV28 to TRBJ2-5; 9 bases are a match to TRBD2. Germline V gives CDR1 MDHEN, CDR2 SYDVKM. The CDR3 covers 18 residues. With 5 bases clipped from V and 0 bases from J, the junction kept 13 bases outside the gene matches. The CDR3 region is CASSPKRGELPHQETQYF. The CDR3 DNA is TGTGCCAGCAGTCCTAAGCGGGGGGAACTACCTCACCAAGAGACCCAGTACTTC.

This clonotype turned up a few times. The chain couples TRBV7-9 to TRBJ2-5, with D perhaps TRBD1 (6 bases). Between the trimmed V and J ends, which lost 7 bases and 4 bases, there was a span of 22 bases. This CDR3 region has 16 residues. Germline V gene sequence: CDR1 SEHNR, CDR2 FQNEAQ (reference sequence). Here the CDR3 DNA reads TGTGCCAGCAACTCCAAAGGGCAGATCAGGGGAGAGACCCAGTACTTC. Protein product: CASNSKGQIRGETQYF.

The CDR3 is CASSSDRFGSNQPQHF. DNA of the CDR3: TGTGCCAGCAGCTCAGACAGGTTCGGGAGCAATCAGCCCCAGCATTTT. The V and J genes are TRBV5-5 and TRBJ1-5; possible D gene TRBD1, 6 bases. V dropped 3 bases and J dropped 1 base, with 14 bases sitting between them. Germline V CDR1 and CDR2: SGHKS, YYEKEE (reference sequence). The CDR3 runs 16 residues. Filled out from reference TRBV5-5 and TRBJ1-5, the complete variable domain reads DAGVTQSPTHLIKTRGQQVTLRCSPISGHKSVSWYQQVLGQGPQFIFQYYEKEERGRGNFPDRFSARQFPNYSSELNVNALLLGDSALYLCASSSDRFGSNQPQHFGDGTRLSIL.

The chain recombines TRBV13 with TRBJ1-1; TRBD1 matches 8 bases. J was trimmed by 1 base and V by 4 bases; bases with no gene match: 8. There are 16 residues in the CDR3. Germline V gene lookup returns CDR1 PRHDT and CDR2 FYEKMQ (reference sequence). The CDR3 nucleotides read TGTGCCAGCAGCTCCCCCGGGACAGGAACGAACACTGAAGCTTTCTTT. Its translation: CASSSPGTGTNTEAFF.

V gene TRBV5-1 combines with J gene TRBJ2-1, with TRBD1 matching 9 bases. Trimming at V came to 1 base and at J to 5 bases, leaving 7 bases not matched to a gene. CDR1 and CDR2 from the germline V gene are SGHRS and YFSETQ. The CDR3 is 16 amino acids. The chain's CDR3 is CASSLWGTGTDNEQFF. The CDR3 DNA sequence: TGCGCCAGCAGCTTGTGGGGGACAGGGACCGACAATGAGCAGTTCTTC.

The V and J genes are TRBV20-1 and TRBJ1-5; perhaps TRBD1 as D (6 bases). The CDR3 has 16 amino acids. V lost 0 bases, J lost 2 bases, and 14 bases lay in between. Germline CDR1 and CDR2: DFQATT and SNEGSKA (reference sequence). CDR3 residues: CSAREDAGARNQPQHF. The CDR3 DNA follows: TGCAGTGCTAGAGAGGATGCGGGGGCGCGCAATCAGCCCCAGCATTTT.

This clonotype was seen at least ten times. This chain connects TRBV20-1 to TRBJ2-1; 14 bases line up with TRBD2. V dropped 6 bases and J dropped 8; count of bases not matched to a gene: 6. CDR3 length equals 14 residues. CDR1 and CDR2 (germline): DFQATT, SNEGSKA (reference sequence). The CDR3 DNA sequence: TGCAGTGCCACTGGGACTAGCGGGGGTTATGAGCAGTTCTTC. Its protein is CSATGTSGGYEQFF.

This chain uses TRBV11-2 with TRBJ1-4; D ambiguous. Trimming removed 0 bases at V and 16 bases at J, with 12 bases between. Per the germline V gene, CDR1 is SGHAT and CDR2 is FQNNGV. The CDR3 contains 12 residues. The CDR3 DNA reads TGTGCCAGCAGCTTAGACGGCGGGCCCCGGTTTTTT. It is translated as CASSLDGGPRFF.

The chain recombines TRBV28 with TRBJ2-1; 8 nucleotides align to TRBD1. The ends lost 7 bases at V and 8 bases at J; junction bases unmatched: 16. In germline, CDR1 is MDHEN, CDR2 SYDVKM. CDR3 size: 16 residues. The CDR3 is CASIGQGPLLGHEQFF. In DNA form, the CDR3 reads TGTGCCAGCATCGGACAGGGACCCCTCCTTGGTCATGAGCAGTTCTTC.

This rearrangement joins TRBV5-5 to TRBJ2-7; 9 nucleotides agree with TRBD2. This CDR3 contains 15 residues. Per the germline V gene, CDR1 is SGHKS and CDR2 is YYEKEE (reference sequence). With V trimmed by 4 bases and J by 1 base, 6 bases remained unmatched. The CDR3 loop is CASSPLSGSSYEQYF. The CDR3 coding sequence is TGTGCCAGCAGCCCTCTTAGCGGGAGTTCCTACGAGCAGTACTTC.

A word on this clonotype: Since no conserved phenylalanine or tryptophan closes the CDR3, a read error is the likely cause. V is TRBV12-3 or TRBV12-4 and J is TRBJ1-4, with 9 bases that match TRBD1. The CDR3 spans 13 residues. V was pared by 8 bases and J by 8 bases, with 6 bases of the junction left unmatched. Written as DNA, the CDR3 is TGTGCCAGCTCCGGTGACAGGGGGGAAAAACTGTTTCTT. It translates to CASSGDRGEKLFL.

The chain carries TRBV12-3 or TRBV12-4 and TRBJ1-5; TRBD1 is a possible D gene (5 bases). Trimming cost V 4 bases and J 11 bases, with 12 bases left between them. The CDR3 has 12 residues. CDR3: CASSSSARAQHF. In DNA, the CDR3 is TGTGCCAGCAGTTCGTCTGCCAGGGCCCAGCATTTT.

This CDR3 is CAISDSDGAAETRGYTF. The CDR3 nucleotides are TGTGCCATCAGTGACAGCGATGGGGCCGCCGAAACTCGGGGCTACACCTTC. The rearrangement links TRBV10-3 to TRBJ1-2; D perhaps matches TRBD1 (5 bases). CDR1 is ENHRY, CDR2 SYGVKD, per germline. CDR3 size: 17 residues. The V and J ends lost 3 bases and 8 bases respectively, with 25 bases between them.

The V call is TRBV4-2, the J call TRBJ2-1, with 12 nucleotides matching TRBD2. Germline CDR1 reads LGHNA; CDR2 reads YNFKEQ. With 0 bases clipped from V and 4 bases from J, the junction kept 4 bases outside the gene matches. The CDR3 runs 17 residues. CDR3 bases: TGTGCCAGCAGCCAAGAAGCTAGCGGGGGGGCATACAATGAGCAGTTCTTC. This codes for CASSQEASGGAYNEQFF.

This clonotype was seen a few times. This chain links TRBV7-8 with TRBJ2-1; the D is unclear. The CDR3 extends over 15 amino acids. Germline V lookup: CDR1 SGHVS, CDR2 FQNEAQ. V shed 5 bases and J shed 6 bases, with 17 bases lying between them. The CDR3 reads CASSALRVVSNEQFF. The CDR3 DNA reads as TGTGCCAGCAGCGCACTACGGGTCGTGAGCAATGAGCAGTTCTTC.

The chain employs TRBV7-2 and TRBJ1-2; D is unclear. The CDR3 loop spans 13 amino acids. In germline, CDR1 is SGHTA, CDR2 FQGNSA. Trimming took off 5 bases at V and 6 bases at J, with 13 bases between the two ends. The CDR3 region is CASSRSKEDGYTF. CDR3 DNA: TGTGCCAGCAGCCGAAGTAAAGAGGATGGCTACACCTTC.

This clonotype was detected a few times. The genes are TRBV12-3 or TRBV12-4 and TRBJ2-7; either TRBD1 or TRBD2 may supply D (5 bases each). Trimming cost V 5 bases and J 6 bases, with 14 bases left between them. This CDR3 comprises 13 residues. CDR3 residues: CASSHSPRGEQYF. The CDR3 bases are TGTGCCAGCAGTCATTCCCCGAGGGGCGAGCAGTACTTC.